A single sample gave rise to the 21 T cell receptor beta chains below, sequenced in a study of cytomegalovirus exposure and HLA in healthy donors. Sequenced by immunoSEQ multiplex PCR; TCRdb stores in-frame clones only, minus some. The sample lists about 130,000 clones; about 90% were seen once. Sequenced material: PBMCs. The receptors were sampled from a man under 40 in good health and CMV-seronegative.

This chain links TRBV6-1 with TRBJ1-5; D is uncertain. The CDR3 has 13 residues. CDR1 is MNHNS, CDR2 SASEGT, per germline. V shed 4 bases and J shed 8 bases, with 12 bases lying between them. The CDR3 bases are TGTGCCAGCAGTGCTGCCAGGTCCGAGCCCCAGCATTTT. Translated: CASSAARSEPQHF.

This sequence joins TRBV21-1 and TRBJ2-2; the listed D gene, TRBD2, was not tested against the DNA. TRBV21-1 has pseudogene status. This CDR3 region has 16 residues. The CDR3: CASTTTSGIGTGELFF. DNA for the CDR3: TGTGCCAGCACCACGACTAGCGGGATCGGGACCGGGGAGCTGTTTTTT.

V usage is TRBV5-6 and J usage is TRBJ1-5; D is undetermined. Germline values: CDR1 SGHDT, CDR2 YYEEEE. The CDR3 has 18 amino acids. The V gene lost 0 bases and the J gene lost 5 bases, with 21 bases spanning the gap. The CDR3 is CASSLVISREIFYQPQHF. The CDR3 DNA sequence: TGTGCCAGCAGCTTGGTCATCAGCCGGGAGATTTTTTATCAGCCCCAGCATTTT.

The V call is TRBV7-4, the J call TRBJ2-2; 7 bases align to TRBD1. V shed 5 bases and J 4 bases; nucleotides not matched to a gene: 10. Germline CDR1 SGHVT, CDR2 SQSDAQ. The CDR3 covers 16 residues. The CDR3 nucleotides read TGTGCCAGCAGCCCCCAGGGGGAGAGGTGCACCGGGGAGCTGTTTTTT. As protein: CASSPQGERCTGELFF.

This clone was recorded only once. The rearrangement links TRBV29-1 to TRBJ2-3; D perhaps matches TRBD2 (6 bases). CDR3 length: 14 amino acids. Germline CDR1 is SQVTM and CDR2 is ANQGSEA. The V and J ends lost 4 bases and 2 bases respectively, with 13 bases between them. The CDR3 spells CSVAPTGVTDTQYF. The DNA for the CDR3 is TGCAGCGTTGCACCCACGGGGGTCACAGATACGCAGTATTTT.

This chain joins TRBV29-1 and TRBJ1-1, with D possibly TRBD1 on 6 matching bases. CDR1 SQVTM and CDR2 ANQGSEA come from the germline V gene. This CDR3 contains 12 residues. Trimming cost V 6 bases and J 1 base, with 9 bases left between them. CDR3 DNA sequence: TGCAGCGTGGAGACAGGGAACACTGAAGCTTTCTTT. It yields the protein CSVETGNTEAFF.

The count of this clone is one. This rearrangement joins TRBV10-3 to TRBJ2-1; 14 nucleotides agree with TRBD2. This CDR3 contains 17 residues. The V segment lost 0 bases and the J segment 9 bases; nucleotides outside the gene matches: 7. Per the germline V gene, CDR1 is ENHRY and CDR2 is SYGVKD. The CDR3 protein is CAISESSGTSGGFEQFF. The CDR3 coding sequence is TGTGCCATCAGTGAGTCCTCCGGGACTAGCGGGGGATTTGAGCAGTTCTTC.

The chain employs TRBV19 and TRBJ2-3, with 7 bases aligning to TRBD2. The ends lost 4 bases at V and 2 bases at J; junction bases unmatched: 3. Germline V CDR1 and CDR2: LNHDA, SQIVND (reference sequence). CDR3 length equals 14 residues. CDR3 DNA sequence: TGTGCCAGTAGTAACCGGGACTACACAGATACGCAGTATTTT. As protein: CASSNRDYTDTQYF.

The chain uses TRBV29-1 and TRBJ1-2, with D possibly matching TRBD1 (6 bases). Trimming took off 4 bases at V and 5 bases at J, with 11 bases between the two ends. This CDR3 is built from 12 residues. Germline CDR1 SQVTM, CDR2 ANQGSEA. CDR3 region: CSVGEGGYGYTF. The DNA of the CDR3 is TGCAGCGTTGGGGAGGGGGGATATGGCTACACCTTC.

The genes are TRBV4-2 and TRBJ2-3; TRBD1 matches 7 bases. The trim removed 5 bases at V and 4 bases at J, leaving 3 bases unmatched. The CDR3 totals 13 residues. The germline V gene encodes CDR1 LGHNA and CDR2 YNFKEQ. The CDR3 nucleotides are TGTGCCAGCAGCAGGCAGGGGGCAGATACGCAGTATTTT. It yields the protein CASSRQGADTQYF.

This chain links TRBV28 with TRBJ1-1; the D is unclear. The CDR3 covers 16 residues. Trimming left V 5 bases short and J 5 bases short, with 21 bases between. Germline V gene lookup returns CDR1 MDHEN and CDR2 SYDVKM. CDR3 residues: CASSTLGEGRGTEAFF. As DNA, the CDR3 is TGTGCCAGCAGTACCCTGGGCGAGGGAAGAGGAACTGAAGCTTTCTTT.

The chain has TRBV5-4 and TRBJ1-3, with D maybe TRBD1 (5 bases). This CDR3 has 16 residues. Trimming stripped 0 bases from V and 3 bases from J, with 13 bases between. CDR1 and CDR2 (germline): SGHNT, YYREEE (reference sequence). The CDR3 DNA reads TGTGCCAGCAGCTTGGATCCAGGGCTAAGTGGAAACACCATATATTTT. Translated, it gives CASSLDPGLSGNTIYF.

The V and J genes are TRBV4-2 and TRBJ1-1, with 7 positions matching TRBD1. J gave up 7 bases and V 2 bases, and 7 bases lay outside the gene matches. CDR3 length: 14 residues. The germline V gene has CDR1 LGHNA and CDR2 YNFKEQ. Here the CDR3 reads CASSQQTGTREAFF. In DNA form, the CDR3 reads TGTGCCAGCAGCCAACAGACAGGGACTCGTGAAGCTTTCTTT.

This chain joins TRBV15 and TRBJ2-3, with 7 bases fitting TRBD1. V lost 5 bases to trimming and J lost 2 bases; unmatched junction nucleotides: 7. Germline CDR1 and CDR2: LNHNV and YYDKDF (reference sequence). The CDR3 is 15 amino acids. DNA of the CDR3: TGTGCCACCAGCTTCCCCGGGACAGACACAGATACGCAGTATTTT. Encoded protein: CATSFPGTDTDTQYF.

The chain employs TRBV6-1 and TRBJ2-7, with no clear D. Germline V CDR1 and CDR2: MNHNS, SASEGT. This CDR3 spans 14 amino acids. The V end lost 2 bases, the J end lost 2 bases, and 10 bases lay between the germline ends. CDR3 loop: CASSETAAAYEQYF. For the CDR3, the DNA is TGTGCCAGCAGTGAAACGGCGGCCGCCTACGAGCAGTACTTC.

The CDR3 bases are TGCGCCAGCAGCCAAGAGACTAGCGGGGTGACCGGGGAGCTGTTTTTT. Amino acids: CASSQETSGVTGELFF. The J gene is TRBJ2-2, the V gene TRBV4-1, with 11 bases fitting TRBD2. The CDR3 spans 16 residues. CDR1 is MGHRA and CDR2 is YSYEKL in the germline V gene. After removal of 0 bases from V and 5 bases from J, the junction contained 2 bases not matched to a gene.

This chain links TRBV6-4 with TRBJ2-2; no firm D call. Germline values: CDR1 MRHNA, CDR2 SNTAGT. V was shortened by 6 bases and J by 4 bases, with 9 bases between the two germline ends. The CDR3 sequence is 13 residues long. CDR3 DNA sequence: TGTGCCAGCAGACACGTCCTCACCGGGGAGCTGTTTTTT. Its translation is CASRHVLTGELFF.

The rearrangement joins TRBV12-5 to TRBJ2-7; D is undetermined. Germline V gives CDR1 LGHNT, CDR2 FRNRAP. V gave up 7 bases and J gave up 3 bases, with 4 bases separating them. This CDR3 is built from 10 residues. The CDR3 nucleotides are TGTGCTAGTGCCCACTACGAGCAGTACTTC. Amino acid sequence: CASAHYEQYF.

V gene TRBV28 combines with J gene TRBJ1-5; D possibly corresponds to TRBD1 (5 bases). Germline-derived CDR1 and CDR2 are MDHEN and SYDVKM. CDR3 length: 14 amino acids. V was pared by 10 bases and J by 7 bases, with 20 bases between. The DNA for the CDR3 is TGTGCCACTCGGGGGACGCCAGAGACGCAGCCCCAGCATTTT. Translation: CATRGTPETQPQHF.

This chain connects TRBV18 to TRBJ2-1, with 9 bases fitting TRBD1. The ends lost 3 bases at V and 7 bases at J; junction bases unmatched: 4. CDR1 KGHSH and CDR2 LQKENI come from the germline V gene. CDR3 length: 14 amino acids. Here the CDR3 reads CASSPGTGYNEQFF. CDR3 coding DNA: TGTGCCAGCTCACCGGGGACAGGGTATAATGAGCAGTTCTTC.

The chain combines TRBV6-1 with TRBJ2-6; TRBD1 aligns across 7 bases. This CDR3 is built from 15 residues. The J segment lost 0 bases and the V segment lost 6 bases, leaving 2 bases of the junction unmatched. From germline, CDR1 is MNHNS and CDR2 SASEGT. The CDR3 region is CASRAGGSGANVLTF. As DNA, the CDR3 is TGTGCCAGCAGGGCAGGGGGCTCTGGGGCCAACGTCCTGACTTTC.